These 2 T cell receptor beta chains came from one sample sequenced in a study of cytomegalovirus exposure and HLA in healthy donors. Both 60 Vbeta primers and 13 Jbeta primers went into the PCR. The data were produced by immunoSEQ multiplex PCR, yet TCRdb's version contains in-frame clones alone and is incomplete. Here the sample table reports about 200,000 clones. The material sequenced was PBMCs. The receptors derive from a girl aged 2 to 10 in good health and CMV-seropositive.

The V and J genes are TRBV4-1 and TRBJ2-6; D possibly corresponds to TRBD1 (6 bases). This CDR3 region has 16 residues. V was shortened by 0 bases and J by 0 bases, with 6 bases between the two germline ends. Germline V gene lookup returns CDR1 MGHRA and CDR2 YSYEKL. The CDR3 is CASSQDRGSGANVLTF. DNA of the CDR3: TGCGCCAGCAGCCAAGACAGGGGCTCTGGGGCCAACGTCCTGACTTTC.

The gene calls are TRBV6-1 and TRBJ1-5; D remains unclear. With 4 bases removed from V and 5 bases from J, the gap between germline ends came to 21 bases. Germline V gene data show CDR1 as MNHNS and CDR2 as SASEGT. CDR3 size: 17 residues. CDR3 bases: TGTGCCAGCAGTGGTTTTAGCTCGGGTTTCCTTTATCAGCCCCAGCATTTT. As protein: CASSGFSSGFLYQPQHF.